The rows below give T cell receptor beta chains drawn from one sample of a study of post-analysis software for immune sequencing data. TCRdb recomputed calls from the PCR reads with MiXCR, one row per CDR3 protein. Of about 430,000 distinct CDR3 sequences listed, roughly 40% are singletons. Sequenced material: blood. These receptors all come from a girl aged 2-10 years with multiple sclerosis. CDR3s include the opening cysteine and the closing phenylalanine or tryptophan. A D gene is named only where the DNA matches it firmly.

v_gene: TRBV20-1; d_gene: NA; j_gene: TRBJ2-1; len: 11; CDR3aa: CSLLNYNEQFF
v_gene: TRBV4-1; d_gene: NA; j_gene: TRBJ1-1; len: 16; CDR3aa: CASSQDPRPRDTEAFF
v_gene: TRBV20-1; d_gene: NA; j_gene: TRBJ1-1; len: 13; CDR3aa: CSARGDSHTEAFF
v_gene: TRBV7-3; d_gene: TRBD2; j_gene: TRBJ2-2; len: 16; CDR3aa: CASSPLGLAGTGELFF
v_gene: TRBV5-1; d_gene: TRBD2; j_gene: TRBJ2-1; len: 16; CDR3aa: CASSPTSGYSYNEQFF
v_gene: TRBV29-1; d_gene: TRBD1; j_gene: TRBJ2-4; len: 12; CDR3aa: CSAAGTVGEQYF
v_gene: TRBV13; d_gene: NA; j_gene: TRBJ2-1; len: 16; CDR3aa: CASSLAWELKYNEQFF
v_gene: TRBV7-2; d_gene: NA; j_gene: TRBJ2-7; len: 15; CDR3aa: CASSPKGGAYYEQYF
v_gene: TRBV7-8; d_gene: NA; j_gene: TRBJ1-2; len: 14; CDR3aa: CASSLGHSNYGYTF
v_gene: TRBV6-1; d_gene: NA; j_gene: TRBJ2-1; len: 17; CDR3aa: CASIELDGAASYNEQFF
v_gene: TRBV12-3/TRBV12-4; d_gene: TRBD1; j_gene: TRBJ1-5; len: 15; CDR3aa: CASTSTGTGDQPQHF
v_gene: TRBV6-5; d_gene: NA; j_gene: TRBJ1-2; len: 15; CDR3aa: CASSYFPGPNYGYTF
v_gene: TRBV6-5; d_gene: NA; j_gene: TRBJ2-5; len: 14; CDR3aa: CASRLASTPSPQYF
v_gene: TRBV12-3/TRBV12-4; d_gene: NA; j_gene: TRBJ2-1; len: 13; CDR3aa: CASSFTDPAEQFF
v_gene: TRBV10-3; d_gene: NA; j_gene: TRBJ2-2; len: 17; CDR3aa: CAISASRTLGARGELFF
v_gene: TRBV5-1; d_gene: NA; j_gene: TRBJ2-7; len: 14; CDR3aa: CASSLGLLPYEQYF
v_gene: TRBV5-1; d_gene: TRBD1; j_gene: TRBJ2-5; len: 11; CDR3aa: CASSWTGRQYF
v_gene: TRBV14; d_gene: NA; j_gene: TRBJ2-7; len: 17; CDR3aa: CASSQRTPGLASYEQYF
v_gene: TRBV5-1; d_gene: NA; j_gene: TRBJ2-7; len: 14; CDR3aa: CASSLEGLGYEQYF
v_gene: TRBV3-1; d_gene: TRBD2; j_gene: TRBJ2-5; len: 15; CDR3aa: CASSQVAGNQETQYF
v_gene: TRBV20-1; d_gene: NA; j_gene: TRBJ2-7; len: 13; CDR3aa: CSARDGQRYEQYF
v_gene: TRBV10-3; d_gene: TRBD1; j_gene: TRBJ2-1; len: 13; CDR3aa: CAISVEGAGEQFF
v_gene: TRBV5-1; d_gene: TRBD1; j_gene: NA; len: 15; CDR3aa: CASSSPGQGSETQYF
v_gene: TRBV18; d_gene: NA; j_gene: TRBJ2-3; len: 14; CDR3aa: CASSSQTSTDTQYF
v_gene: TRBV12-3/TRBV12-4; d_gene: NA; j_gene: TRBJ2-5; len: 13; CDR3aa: CASSFGIQETQYF
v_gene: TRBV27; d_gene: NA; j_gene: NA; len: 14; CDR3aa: CASASLTSSYEQYF
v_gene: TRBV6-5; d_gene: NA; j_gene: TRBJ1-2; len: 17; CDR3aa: CASSYHQGKGTNYGYTF
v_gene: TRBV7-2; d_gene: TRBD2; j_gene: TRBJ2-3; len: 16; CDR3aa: CASSLLAGANTDTQYF
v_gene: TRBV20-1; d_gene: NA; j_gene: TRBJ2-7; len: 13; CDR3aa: CSAEGVKGYEQYF
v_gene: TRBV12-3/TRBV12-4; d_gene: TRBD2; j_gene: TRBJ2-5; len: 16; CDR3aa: CASRPTGTTGTETQYF
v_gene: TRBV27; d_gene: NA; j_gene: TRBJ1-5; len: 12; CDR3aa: CASSPTAAHEHF
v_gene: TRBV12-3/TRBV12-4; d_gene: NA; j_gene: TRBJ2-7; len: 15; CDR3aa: CASSLWGSSSYEQYF
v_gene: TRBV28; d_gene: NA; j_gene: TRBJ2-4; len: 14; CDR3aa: CASSPPKRGGIQYF
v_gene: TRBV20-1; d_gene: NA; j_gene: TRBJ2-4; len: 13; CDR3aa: CSAPELAKNIQYF
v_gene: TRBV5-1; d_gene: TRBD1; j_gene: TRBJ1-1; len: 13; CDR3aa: CASSGDRVTEAFF
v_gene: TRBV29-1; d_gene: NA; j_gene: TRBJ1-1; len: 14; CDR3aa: CSLSADKGNTEAFF
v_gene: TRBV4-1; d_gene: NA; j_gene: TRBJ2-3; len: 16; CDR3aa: CASSQEGPLTADTQYF
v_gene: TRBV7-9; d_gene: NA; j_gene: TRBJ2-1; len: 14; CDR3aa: CASSFSVSYNEQFF
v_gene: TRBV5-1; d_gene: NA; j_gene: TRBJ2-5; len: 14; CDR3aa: CASSPGTLQETQYF